Each of the 11 T cell receptor beta chains below was sequenced from the same sample in a study of response to subunit inactivated influenza vaccine. In TCRdb, the RT-PCR reads were re-called with MiXCR into one record per CDR3 protein. The table has 450,000 to 700,000 distinct CDR3 sequences, approximately 14% seen once. This sample comprised PBMCs from blood, obtained about 12 days after vaccination. The receptors stem from a man between 45 and 60 years old who received an inactivated influenza vaccine.

In its sample, this clonotype was seen a few times. The genes are TRBV12-3 or TRBV12-4 and TRBJ1-2; D might be TRBD1 (5 bases). V shed 5 bases and J shed 7 bases, with 17 bases lying between them. The length of the CDR3 is 14 residues. CDR3 protein: CASSPWDPVLGYTF. The CDR3 DNA reads TGTGCCAGCAGTCCCTGGGACCCCGTTCTTGGCTACACCTTC.

This chain connects TRBV7-2 to TRBJ1-2; the D is unclear. Germline CDR1 reads SGHTA; CDR2 reads FQGNSA. The V gene lost 5 bases and the J gene lost 8 bases, with 15 bases spanning the gap. CDR3 length: 13 amino acids. The CDR3 spells CASSPRERGGYTF. CDR3 DNA: TGTGCCAGCAGCCCCAGAGAACGGGGAGGCTACACCTTC.

This clonotype has only a few counts. This chain uses TRBV7-9 with TRBJ2-1; D possibly corresponds to TRBD1 (6 bases). V was pared by 1 base and J by 9 bases, with 16 bases between. From germline, CDR1 is SEHNR and CDR2 FQNEAQ (reference sequence). The CDR3 runs 15 residues. The CDR3 is CASSLEPHRAFEQFF. Written as DNA, the CDR3 is TGTGCCAGCAGCTTAGAGCCGCACAGGGCTTTTGAGCAGTTCTTC.

This clonotype has ten or more counts. CDR3 sequence (DNA): TGCAGTGCTGACAGCGTGGAGGGATTAGCCGGAGAGACCCAGTACTTC. Translated, it gives CSADSVEGLAGETQYF. The rearrangement links TRBV20-1 to TRBJ2-5; D is perhaps TRBD2 (6 bases). With 5 bases removed from V and 4 bases from J, the gap between germline ends came to 23 bases. There are 16 residues in the CDR3. Looked up from germline, CDR1 is DFQATT and CDR2 is SNEGSKA (reference sequence).

V is TRBV3-1 and J is TRBJ2-1; 8 nucleotides align to TRBD2. This CDR3 has 15 amino acids. The trim removed 6 bases at V and 0 bases at J, leaving 4 bases unmatched. The germline V gene encodes CDR1 LGHDT and CDR2 YNNKEL (reference sequence). CDR3 sequence (DNA): TGTGCCAGCAGACAGAGCGGGAGCTCCTACAATGAGCAGTTCTTC. Residues: CASRQSGSSYNEQFF.

This clonotype was found a few times. The rearrangement joins TRBV7-3 to TRBJ2-3; D not resolved. CDR3 size: 13 residues. Trimming removed 5 bases from V and 2 bases from J, with 8 bases in between. The germline V gene encodes CDR1 SGHTA and CDR2 FQGTGA. CDR3 protein: CASSPTATDTQYF. CDR3 in DNA: TGTGCCAGCAGCCCGACGGCCACAGATACGCAGTATTTT.

This clonotype was detected ten times or more. This chain connects TRBV12-3 or TRBV12-4 to TRBJ1-5; perhaps TRBD1 as D (5 bases). There are 15 residues in the CDR3. Trimming cost V 6 bases and J 4 bases, with 16 bases left between them. Here the CDR3 DNA reads TGTGCCAGCAGCTGGGGGGGACGGCTTAATCAGCCCCAGCATTTT. It specifies CASSWGGRLNQPQHF.

The rearrangement links TRBV2 to TRBJ2-1, with 7 bases that match TRBD2. The germline gives CDR1 SNHLY, CDR2 FYNNEI. The CDR3 totals 15 residues. The ends lost 7 bases at V and 2 bases at J; junction bases unmatched: 8. The DNA of the CDR3 is TGTGCCAGCAAGCAGACGGGAGGAGCCTACAATGAGCAGTTCTTC. Its protein product is CASKQTGGAYNEQFF.

The chain carries TRBV27 and TRBJ2-7, with D tentatively TRBD1 (6 bases). V gave up 4 bases and J gave up 0 bases, with 10 bases separating them. Germline V lookup: CDR1 MNHEY, CDR2 SMNVEV (reference sequence). The CDR3 has 14 amino acids. The CDR3 reads CASSSQGISYEQYF. CDR3 sequence (DNA): TGTGCCAGCAGTTCACAGGGAATCTCCTACGAGCAGTACTTC.

V usage is TRBV5-1 and J usage is TRBJ2-7; D might be TRBD2 (5 bases). CDR3 length: 14 residues. The V gene's germline CDR1 is SGHRS and CDR2 YFSETQ. The V end was cut by 4 bases, the J end by 0 bases, with 11 bases between. DNA for the CDR3: TGCGCCAGCAGCCAAGCGGTTAGCTCCTACGAGCAGTACTTC. This encodes CASSQAVSSYEQYF.

This rearrangement joins TRBV20-1 to TRBJ2-3, with D unclear. Germline-derived CDR1 and CDR2 are DFQATT and SNEGSKA (reference sequence). The CDR3 runs to 12 residues. V was pared by 3 bases and J by 6 bases, with 10 bases between. The chain's CDR3 is CSARGRMDTQYF. CDR3 coding DNA: TGCAGTGCTAGGGGCAGGATGGATACGCAGTATTTT.